This T cell receptor beta chain was found in a study of blood T cell repertoires in COVID-19. Background on the study: The United States, Italy and Spain provided the acute and convalescent COVID-19 samples. The analysed material was cDNA or gDNA that came from T cells, B-cell-depleted T cells, or PBMCs.

Authors' methods: Reference gene primer amplification yielded estimated nucleated cell counts. The assay was immunoSEQ multiplex PCR, and TCRdb's table has in-frame clones only and misses some. D and trimming were read from the DNA, whereas the V and J calls and clone size are those reported in that table. The sample includes approximately 220,000 clones, around 84% of them seen just once. This clone turned up a few times. Compared with germline, one end of the junction differs, possibly owing to a read error. The CDR3 contains 12 residues. From germline, CDR1 is MNHEY and CDR2 SMNVEV (reference sequence).

V gene TRBV27 combines with J gene TRBJ1-6; no firm D call. The receptor comes from a woman aged 55-75 years who had recovered from COVID-19. Sequenced: peripheral blood. The CDR3 spells CASSPYNSPLHF. The CDR3 nucleotides are TGTGCCAGCAGTCCCTACAATTCACCCCTCCACTTT.